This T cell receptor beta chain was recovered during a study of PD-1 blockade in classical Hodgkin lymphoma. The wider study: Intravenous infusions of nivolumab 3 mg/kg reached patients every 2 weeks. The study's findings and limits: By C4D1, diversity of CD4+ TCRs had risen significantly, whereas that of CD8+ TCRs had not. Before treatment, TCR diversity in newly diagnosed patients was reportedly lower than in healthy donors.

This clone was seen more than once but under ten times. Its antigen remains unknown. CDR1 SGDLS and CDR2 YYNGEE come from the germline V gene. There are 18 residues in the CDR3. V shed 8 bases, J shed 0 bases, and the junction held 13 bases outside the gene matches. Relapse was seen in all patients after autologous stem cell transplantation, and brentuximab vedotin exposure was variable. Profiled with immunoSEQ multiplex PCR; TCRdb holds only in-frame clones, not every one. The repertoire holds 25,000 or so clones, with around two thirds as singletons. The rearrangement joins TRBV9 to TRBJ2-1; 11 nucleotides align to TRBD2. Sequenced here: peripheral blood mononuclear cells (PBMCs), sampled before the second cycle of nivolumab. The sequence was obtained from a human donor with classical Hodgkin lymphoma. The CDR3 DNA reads TGTGCCAGTTCACTAGCGGGAGAGGGTAGGGGCTCCTACAATGAGCAGTTCTTC. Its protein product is CASSLAGEGRGSYNEQFF.